This passage covers 30 T cell receptor beta chains from one sample sequenced in a study of cytomegalovirus exposure and HLA in healthy donors. The study ran its PCR with 60 Vbeta and 13 Jbeta primers. Assay used: immunoSEQ multiplex PCR; TCRdb lists only in-frame clones, some missing. In the table there are 210,000 or so clones, over 60% of which are singletons. The sequencing input was PBMCs. The receptor set was obtained from a man between 18 and 35 years old in good health and CMV-seronegative.

This chain uses TRBV28 with TRBJ2-5; D remains unclear. The better agreement between TRBJ2-7 and the DNA end casts doubt on the J call. Germline assignment: CDR1 MDHEN and CDR2 SYDVKM. The CDR3 is made up of 14 amino acids. The CDR3 DNA sequence: TGTGCCAGCAGCCACCAGGTGGCCCCCTACGAGCAGTACTTC. This sequence encodes CASSHQVAPYEQYF.

The chain is built from TRBV15 and TRBJ2-6; D is uncertain. This CDR3 region has 16 residues. V was cut by 2 bases and J by 1 base, with 9 bases left in between. Germline CDR1 reads LNHNV; CDR2 reads YYDKDF (reference sequence). CDR3 bases: TGTGCCACCAGCAGACACATACCATCTGGGGCCAACGTCCTGACTTTC. Protein sequence: CATSRHIPSGANVLTF.

The J gene is TRBJ2-5, the V gene TRBV11-2; 8 nucleotides align to TRBD2. Unmatched junction bases numbered 9, after V lost 3 bases and J lost 0 bases. The CDR3 is 17 residues long. Germline V gives CDR1 SGHAT, CDR2 FQNNGV. CDR3 loop: CASSFRGGGLYQETQYF. For the CDR3, the DNA is TGTGCCAGCAGCTTTAGGGGCGGGGGGTTGTACCAAGAGACCCAGTACTTC.

In its sample, this clone was seen once. This chain connects TRBV9 to TRBJ1-2; possibly TRBD1 for D (5 bases). Germline CDR1 and CDR2: SGDLS and YYNGEE. V was trimmed by 7 bases and J by 0 bases, leaving 7 bases between them. The CDR3 length is 12 residues. This chain's CDR3 is CASRGANYGYTF. In DNA form, the CDR3 reads TGTGCCAGCCGGGGGGCTAACTATGGCTACACCTTC.

This clone was found once. The chain combines TRBV9 with TRBJ2-7, with 9 bases aligning to TRBD1. Germline V lookup: CDR1 SGDLS, CDR2 YYNGEE. There are 16 residues in the CDR3. V lost 1 base and J lost 9; bases outside the gene matches: 14. The CDR3 reads CASSVRPGQGSHGQYF. CDR3 sequence (DNA): TGTGCCAGCAGCGTAAGGCCGGGACAGGGTTCCCACGGGCAGTACTTC.

The V gene is TRBV2, the J gene TRBJ1-1; 7 bases fit TRBD1. Trimming took 4 bases from V and 3 from J; bases not matched to a gene: 5. Looked up from germline, CDR1 is SNHLY and CDR2 is FYNNEI. The CDR3 length is 14 residues. The CDR3 region is CASSGTGLYTEAFF. In nucleotides, the CDR3 is TGTGCCAGCAGTGGGACAGGTCTTTACACTGAAGCTTTCTTT.

The chain uses TRBV28 and TRBJ1-1; D is perhaps TRBD1 (5 bases). The CDR3 is 15 residues long. Deletions cut 2 bases from V and 1 base from J, with 11 bases between. In germline, CDR1 is MDHEN, CDR2 SYDVKM. CDR3 protein: CASSLRFQGNTEAFF. CDR3 nucleotides: TGTGCCAGCAGTTTAAGATTTCAGGGGAACACTGAAGCTTTCTTT.

Remarks on this clone: Germline and junction disagree at one end, which may indicate a read error. The J gene is TRBJ2-1, the V gene TRBV11-3; no clear D. The germline gives CDR1 SGHNT, CDR2 YENEEA. The CDR3 is 14 residues long. CDR3 sequence (DNA): TGTGCCAGTAGCTCACCTAGCTCCTACAATGAGCAGTTCTTC. Translated, it gives CASSSPSSYNEQFF.

This chain connects TRBV28 to TRBJ2-1; D is possibly TRBD2 (5 bases). The CDR3 is 12 amino acids. Trimming left V 10 bases short and J 10 bases short, with 17 bases between. CDR1 is MDHEN and CDR2 is SYDVKM in the germline V gene. The CDR3 loop reads CATSGVVPEQFF. CDR3 DNA sequence: TGTGCCACCTCCGGGGTTGTTCCGGAGCAGTTCTTC.

The chain couples TRBV7-9 to TRBJ1-6; D gene ambiguous. The CDR3 has 14 residues. Germline assignment: CDR1 SEHNR and CDR2 FQNEAQ (reference sequence). Deletions cut 5 bases from V and 3 bases from J, with 8 bases between. The CDR3 protein is CASSSPGYNSPLHF. In nucleotides, the CDR3 is TGTGCCAGCAGCAGTCCGGGCTATAATTCACCCCTCCACTTT.

The chain uses TRBV6-5 and TRBJ2-5, with 11 positions matching TRBD2. V gave up 2 bases and J gave up 2 bases; unmatched junction bases: 4. This CDR3 is 16 amino acids long. Germline V gene sequence: CDR1 MNHEY, CDR2 SVGAGI. The CDR3 sequence: CASSYEVAGGQETQYF. Here the CDR3 DNA reads TGTGCCAGCAGTTACGAGGTAGCGGGGGGGCAAGAGACCCAGTACTTC.

The V gene is TRBV14, the J gene TRBJ2-1; D call uncertain. Germline-derived CDR1 and CDR2 are SGHDN and FVKESK. There are 15 residues in the CDR3. Trimming took off 4 bases at V and 6 bases at J, with 16 bases between the two ends. The CDR3 bases are TGTGCCAGCAGCCCTGGAGCCCTCCGCCGCAATGAGCAGTTCTTC. Protein sequence: CASSPGALRRNEQFF.

The V call is TRBV10-3, the J call TRBJ1-2, with TRBD1 identical over 7 bases. The V and J ends lost 10 bases and 6 bases, in that order; junction bases with no gene match: 5. The V gene's germline CDR1 is ENHRY and CDR2 SYGVKD. The CDR3 consists of 11 residues. The CDR3 sequence: CATFDRDGYTF. The CDR3 DNA follows: TGTGCCACCTTCGACAGGGATGGCTACACCTTC.

This clone has a handful of counts. The chain recombines TRBV19 with TRBJ2-7; 11 nucleotides line up with TRBD2. Germline-derived CDR1 and CDR2 are LNHDA and SQIVND (reference sequence). The CDR3 extends over 14 amino acids. V gave up 8 bases and J gave up 0 bases; unmatched junction bases: 3. CDR3 nucleotide sequence: TGTGCCAGTCCGGGACTAGCGGTCTCCTACGAGCAGTACTTC. Encoded protein: CASPGLAVSYEQYF.

The chain carries TRBV2 and TRBJ2-3, with TRBD1 as a possible D gene (7 bases). The CDR3 runs 14 residues. The V gene's germline CDR1 is SNHLY and CDR2 FYNNEI. The V end was cut by 7 bases, the J end by 4 bases, with 15 bases between. DNA for the CDR3: TGTGCCAGCACAGACAGGGAGGTCGCAGATACGCAGTATTTT. It translates to CASTDREVADTQYF. The entire variable domain, with the rest obtained from reference TRBV2 and TRBJ2-3, is as follows: EPEVTQTPSHQVTQMGQEVILRCVPISNHLYFYWYRQILGQKVEFLVSFYNNEISEKSEIFDDQFSVERPDGSNFTLKIRSTKLEDSAMYFCASTDREVADTQYFGPGTRLTVL.

V and J are TRBV30 and TRBJ1-3; D is ambiguous. Germline V gives CDR1 GTSNPN, CDR2 SVGIG (reference sequence). This CDR3 has 11 residues. V dropped 4 bases and J dropped 8 bases, with 9 bases sitting between them. The CDR3 spells CAWTLTDTIYF. CDR3 sequence (DNA): TGTGCCTGGACCCTCACGGACACCATATATTTT.

The CDR3 loop reads CASSIRPGQGSLSYEQYF. As DNA, the CDR3 is TGTGCCAGCAGCATAAGACCGGGACAGGGGTCCCTCTCCTACGAGCAGTACTTC. The chain recombines TRBV7-2 with TRBJ2-7; 10 bases line up with TRBD1. Unmatched junction bases numbered 13, after V lost 5 bases and J lost 0 bases. This CDR3 region has 18 residues. Per germline, CDR1 SGHTA and CDR2 FQGNSA. The variable domain in full, completed from reference TRBV7-2 and TRBJ2-7, reads GAGVSQSPSNKVTEKGKDVELRCDPISGHTALYWYRQSLGQGLEFLIYFQGNSAPDKSGLPSDRFSAERTGGSVSTLTIQRTQQEDSAVYLCASSIRPGQGSLSYEQYFGPGTRLTVT.

V usage is TRBV6-1 and J usage is TRBJ1-4; 9 nucleotides line up with TRBD1. Germline V lookup: CDR1 MNHNS, CDR2 SASEGT. This CDR3 is 15 amino acids long. V gave up 2 bases and J gave up 5 bases; unmatched junction bases: 3. The CDR3 region is CASSENRGPNEKLFF. The CDR3 bases are TGTGCCAGCAGTGAAAACAGGGGGCCAAATGAAAAACTGTTTTTT.

The chain is built from TRBV28 and TRBJ1-1; 10 nucleotides align to TRBD1. CDR3 size: 14 residues. V lost 6 bases to trimming and J lost 3 bases; unmatched junction nucleotides: 4. From germline, CDR1 is MDHEN and CDR2 SYDVKM. The CDR3 sequence: CASRDRGVDTEAFF. The CDR3 nucleotides are TGTGCCAGCAGGGACAGGGGGGTGGACACTGAAGCTTTCTTT. Based on the CDR3 plus reference TRBV28 and TRBJ1-1, the full variable domain is DVKVTQSSRYLVKRTGEKVFLECVQDMDHENMFWYRQDPGLGLRLIYFSYDVKMKEKGDIPEGYSVSREKKERFSLILESASTNQTSMYLCASRDRGVDTEAFFGQGTRLTVV.

This clone was detected only a few times. The J gene is TRBJ2-3, the V gene TRBV4-3; 11 bases are shared with TRBD2. After removal of 2 bases from V and 4 bases from J, the junction contained 8 bases not matched to a gene. Germline-derived CDR1 and CDR2 are LGHNA and YSLEER. The CDR3 length is 17 residues. CDR3 nucleotide sequence: TGCGCCAGCAGCCAACTTAGCGGGGGGGCGGCCGCAGATACGCAGTATTTT. Residues: CASSQLSGGAAADTQYF.

The V call is TRBV7-9, the J call TRBJ1-2; TRBD1 matches at 8 bases. J was trimmed by 8 bases and V by 5 bases; bases with no gene match: 10. CDR3 length equals 14 residues. Germline CDR1 reads SEHNR; CDR2 reads FQNEAQ (reference sequence). DNA for the CDR3: TGTGCCAGCAGCCAGGGGGCCAGGGAGGGAGGCTACACCTTC. Its protein is CASSQGAREGGYTF. Full variable domain (rest looked up from reference TRBV7-9 and TRBJ1-2): DTGVSQNPRHKITKRGQNVTFRCDPISEHNRLYWYRQTLGQGPEFLTYFQNEAQLEKSRLLSDRFSAERPKGSFSTLEIQRTEQGDSAMYLCASSQGAREGGYTFGSGTRLTVV.

The rearrangement uses TRBV27 and TRBJ2-5; TRBD1 matches at 7 bases. Near its end, the DNA agrees better with TRBJ2-7, so the J call may be wrong. Germline V gives CDR1 MNHEY, CDR2 SMNVEV (reference sequence). The CDR3 covers 13 residues. The CDR3 sequence is CASSFGTAYEQYF. CDR3 nucleotide sequence: TGTGCCAGCAGTTTTGGGACAGCCTACGAGCAGTACTTC.

This clone was detected a few times. This chain joins TRBV29-1 and TRBJ2-3, with D tentatively TRBD1 (6 bases). CDR1 and CDR2 (germline): SQVTM, ANQGSEA. V was shortened by 6 bases and J by 6 bases, with 25 bases between the two germline ends. The CDR3 has 16 residues. CDR3 coding DNA: TGCAGCGTCGATGTCCGAGAGGGGGTGGTTATCGATACGCAGTATTTT. This gives the protein CSVDVREGVVIDTQYF.

The chain employs TRBV19 and TRBJ2-5; no definite D call. The V and J ends lost 4 bases and 0 bases respectively, with 6 bases between them. The germline V gene encodes CDR1 LNHDA and CDR2 SQIVND (reference sequence). CDR3 length: 13 amino acids. In DNA, the CDR3 is TGTGCCAGTAGTACCCGGTACCAAGAGACCCAGTACTTC. It specifies CASSTRYQETQYF. Complete variable domain (other parts from reference TRBV19 and TRBJ2-5): DGGITQSPKYLFRKEGQNVTLSCEQNLNHDAMYWYRQDPGQGLRLIYYSQIVNDFQKGDIAEGYSVSREKKESFPLTVTSAQKNPTAFYLCASSTRYQETQYFGPGTRLLVL.

The chain combines TRBV13 with TRBJ2-2; TRBD2 might be the D (6 bases). The CDR3 has 12 residues. Trimming removed 7 bases at V and 6 bases at J, with 9 bases between. Per the germline V gene, CDR1 is PRHDT and CDR2 is FYEKMQ (reference sequence). CDR3 in amino acids: CASKGGPGELFF. In nucleotides, the CDR3 is TGTGCCAGCAAGGGAGGCCCCGGGGAGCTGTTTTTT. The full variable domain, rest sourced from reference TRBV13 and TRBJ2-2, is AAGVIQSPRHLIKEKRETATLKCYPIPRHDTVYWYQQGPGQDPQFLISFYEKMQSDKGSIPDRFSAQQFSDYHSELNMSSLELGDSALYFCASKGGPGELFFGEGSRLTVL.

The chain uses TRBV29-1 and TRBJ1-3, with 8 positions matching TRBD1. The germline V gene has CDR1 SQVTM and CDR2 ANQGSEA. Trimming cost V 5 bases and J 0 bases; bases outside gene matches: 12. The CDR3 loop spans 17 amino acids. The CDR3 sequence is CSVTVLGQVSSGNTIYF. CDR3 bases: TGCAGCGTTACGGTATTGGGACAGGTCAGCTCTGGAAACACCATATATTTT.

V gene TRBV30 combines with J gene TRBJ2-1, with 7 bases fitting TRBD1. The V and J ends lost 0 bases and 8 bases, in that order; junction bases with no gene match: 7. The CDR3 has 14 amino acids. Germline CDR1 and CDR2: GTSNPN and SVGIG (reference sequence). Here the CDR3 reads CAWSVLRQGYEQFF. In nucleotides, the CDR3 is TGTGCCTGGAGTGTACTAAGACAGGGATATGAGCAGTTCTTC.

The chain employs TRBV7-3 and TRBJ2-1, with 8 bases lining up with TRBD2. V dropped 5 bases and J dropped 7; count of bases not matched to a gene: 7. The germline V gene has CDR1 SGHTA and CDR2 FQGTGA. The CDR3 covers 14 residues. The CDR3, as DNA: TGTGCCAGCAGCCCCCGGACTAGCCGGAATGAGCAGTTCTTC. Amino acids: CASSPRTSRNEQFF.

The V gene is TRBV28, the J gene TRBJ2-7; 8 positions match TRBD2. The CDR3 contains 15 residues. V shed 7 bases and J 3 bases; nucleotides not matched to a gene: 11. Germline values: CDR1 MDHEN, CDR2 SYDVKM. CDR3 sequence reads: CASNPIAGRLYEQYF. CDR3 bases: TGTGCCAGCAACCCCATAGCGGGAAGACTCTACGAGCAGTACTTC.

This clone was seen a handful of times. J is TRBJ2-1 and V is TRBV11-3; 15 nucleotides line up with TRBD2. This CDR3 is built from 16 residues. With 6 bases clipped from V and 7 bases from J, the junction kept 7 bases outside the gene matches. Germline values: CDR1 SGHNT, CDR2 YENEEA. The CDR3 loop reads CASSVTGTSGRNEQFF. The CDR3 DNA reads as TGTGCCAGCAGTGTCACCGGGACTAGCGGGAGGAATGAGCAGTTCTTC.